A single sample gave rise to the 8 T cell receptor beta chains below, sequenced in a study of blood T cell repertoires in COVID-19. Some clones are missing from TCRdb's copy, which holds only in-frame ones; the method was immunoSEQ multiplex PCR. The sample lists just over 50,000 clones; less than 90% were seen once. Sequenced material: peripheral blood. The source of these receptors is a human donor with active COVID-19. The donor label of this sample is uncertain.

The chain uses TRBV7-2 and TRBJ2-7; a possible D gene is TRBD2 (6 bases). This CDR3 is 15 amino acids long. V dropped 3 bases and J dropped 0 bases, with 12 bases sitting between them. Germline V gives CDR1 SGHTA, CDR2 FQGNSA. The CDR3 coding sequence is TGTGCCAGCAGCTTGTCCGGGGGTTTCTCCTACGAGCAGTACTTC. Its protein is CASSLSGGFSYEQYF.

This clone has only one observation. V and J are TRBV5-1 and TRBJ2-1, with 10 nucleotides matching TRBD1. The CDR3 has 17 amino acids. V was clipped by 1 base and J by 2 bases; unmatched bases: 6. Germline lookup yields CDR1 SGHRS and CDR2 YFSETQ. The DNA for the CDR3 is TGCGCCAGCAGCTTGAGCGGGACAGGGGCAGCCTACAATGAGCAGTTCTTC. Amino acids: CASSLSGTGAAYNEQFF.

The CDR3, as DNA: TGCGCCAGCAGCCAAGAGAACAGAAATAGCAATCAGCCCCAGCATTTT. Protein: CASSQENRNSNQPQHF. The rearrangement joins TRBV4-3 to TRBJ1-5; D unclear. The CDR3 extends over 16 amino acids. Per the germline V gene, CDR1 is LGHNA and CDR2 is YSLEER. V was shortened by 0 bases and J by 0 bases, with 9 bases between the two germline ends.

The V call is TRBV9, the J call TRBJ1-2, with 7 positions matching TRBD1. The CDR3 runs to 18 residues. Germline V gene lookup returns CDR1 SGDLS and CDR2 YYNGEE. Germline trimming cut 3 bases from V and 5 bases from J; bases unmatched to any gene: 19. The CDR3 loop is CASSGQGPRDGTGYGYTF. The CDR3 coding sequence is TGTGCCAGCAGCGGACAGGGACCTCGCGACGGTACGGGATATGGCTACACCTTC.

CDR3 sequence: CASSSPRGGQPQHF. As DNA, the CDR3 is TGTGCCAGCAGTTCTCCGCGGGGAGGTCAGCCCCAGCATTTT. This chain uses TRBV5-6 with TRBJ1-5, with no clear D. This CDR3 is built from 14 residues. The V end lost 5 bases, the J end lost 6 bases, and 15 bases lay between the germline ends. Germline CDR1 reads SGHDT; CDR2 reads YYEEEE.

This chain joins TRBV18 and TRBJ2-2; a weak D match, TRBD1 (5 bases). Trimming removed 0 bases at V and 3 bases at J, with 14 bases between. Germline CDR1 and CDR2: KGHSH and LQKENI. The CDR3 consists of 17 residues. This CDR3 is CASSPPSLAGHTGELFF. CDR3 DNA: TGTGCCAGCTCACCACCCTCCCTGGCAGGGCACACCGGGGAGCTGTTTTTT.

The genes are TRBV3-1 (or the pseudogene TRBV3-2) and TRBJ1-6; D remains ambiguous. From germline, CDR1 is LGHDT and CDR2 YNNKEL (reference sequence). This CDR3 contains 15 residues. V lost 0 bases to trimming and J lost 7 bases, with 10 bases between them. The CDR3 loop reads CASSQESGFNSPLHF. CDR3 DNA: TGTGCCAGCAGCCAAGAATCAGGTTTCAATTCACCCCTCCACTTT.

The J gene is TRBJ1-1, the V gene TRBV7-2; no reliable D call. Looked up from germline, CDR1 is SGHTA and CDR2 is FQGNSA. Trimming cost V 4 bases and J 4 bases, with 13 bases left between them. The CDR3 is 14 residues long. This CDR3 reads CASSSLLEGTEAFF. CDR3 nucleotides: TGTGCCAGCAGCTCGCTACTTGAGGGCACTGAAGCTTTCTTT.